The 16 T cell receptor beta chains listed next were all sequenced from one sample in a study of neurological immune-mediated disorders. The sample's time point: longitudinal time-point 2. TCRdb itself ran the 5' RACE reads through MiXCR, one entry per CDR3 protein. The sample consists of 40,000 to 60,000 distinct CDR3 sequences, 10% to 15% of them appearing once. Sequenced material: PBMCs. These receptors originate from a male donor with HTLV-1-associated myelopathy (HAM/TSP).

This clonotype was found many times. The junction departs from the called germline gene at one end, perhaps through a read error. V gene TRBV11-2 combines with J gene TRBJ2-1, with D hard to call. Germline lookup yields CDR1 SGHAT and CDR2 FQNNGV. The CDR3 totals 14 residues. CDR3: CASSVETWYNEQFF. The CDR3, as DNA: TGTGCCAGCAGCGTAGAGACCTGGTACAATGAGCAGTTCTTC.

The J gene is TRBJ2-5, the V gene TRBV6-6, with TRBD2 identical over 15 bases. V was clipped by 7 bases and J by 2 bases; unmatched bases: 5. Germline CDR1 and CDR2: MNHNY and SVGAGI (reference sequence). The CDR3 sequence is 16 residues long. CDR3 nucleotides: TGTGCCAGCACCCTCGGACTAGCGGGGGGGCAAGAGACCCAGTACTTC. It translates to CASTLGLAGGQETQYF.

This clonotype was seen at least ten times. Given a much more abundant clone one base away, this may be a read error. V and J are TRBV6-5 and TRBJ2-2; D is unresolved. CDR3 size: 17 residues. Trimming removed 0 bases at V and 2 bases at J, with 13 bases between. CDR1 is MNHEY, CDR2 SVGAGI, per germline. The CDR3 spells CASSYSMGTTNTGELFF. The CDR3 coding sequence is TGTGCCAGCAGTTACTCTATGGGCACGACCAACACCGGGGAGCTGTTTTTT.

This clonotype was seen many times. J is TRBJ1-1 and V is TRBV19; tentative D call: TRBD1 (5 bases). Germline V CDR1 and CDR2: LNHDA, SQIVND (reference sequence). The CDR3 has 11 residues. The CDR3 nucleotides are TGTGCAACCAATGCAGGGAAGGGAGCTTTCTTT. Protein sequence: CATNAGKGAFF.

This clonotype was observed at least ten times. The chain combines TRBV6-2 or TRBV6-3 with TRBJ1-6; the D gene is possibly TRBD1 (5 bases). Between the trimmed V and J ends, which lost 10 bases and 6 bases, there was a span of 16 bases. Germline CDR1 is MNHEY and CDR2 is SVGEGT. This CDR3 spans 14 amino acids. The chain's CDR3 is CATTGAGPNSPLHF. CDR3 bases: TGTGCCACCACTGGCGCGGGACCTAATTCACCCCTCCACTTT.

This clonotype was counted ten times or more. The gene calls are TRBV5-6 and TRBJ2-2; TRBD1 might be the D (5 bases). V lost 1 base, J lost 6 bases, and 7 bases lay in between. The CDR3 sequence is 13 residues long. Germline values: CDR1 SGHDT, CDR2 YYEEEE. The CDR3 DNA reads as TGTGCCAGCAGCTTGAGGGGTTCCGGGGAGCTGTTTTTT. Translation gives CASSLRGSGELFF.

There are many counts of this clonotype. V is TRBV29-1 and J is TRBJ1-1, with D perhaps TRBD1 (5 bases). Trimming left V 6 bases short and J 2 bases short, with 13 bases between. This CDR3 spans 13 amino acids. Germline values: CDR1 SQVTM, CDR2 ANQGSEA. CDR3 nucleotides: TGCAGCGTGGGCCGGGACGCAAACACTGAAGCTTTCTTT. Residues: CSVGRDANTEAFF.

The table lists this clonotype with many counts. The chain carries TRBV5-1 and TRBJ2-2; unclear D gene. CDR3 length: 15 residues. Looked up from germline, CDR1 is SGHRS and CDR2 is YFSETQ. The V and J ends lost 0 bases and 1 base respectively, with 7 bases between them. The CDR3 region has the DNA TGCGCCAGCAGCTTGGACGTGGGGAACACCGGGGAGCTGTTTTTT. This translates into CASSLDVGNTGELFF.

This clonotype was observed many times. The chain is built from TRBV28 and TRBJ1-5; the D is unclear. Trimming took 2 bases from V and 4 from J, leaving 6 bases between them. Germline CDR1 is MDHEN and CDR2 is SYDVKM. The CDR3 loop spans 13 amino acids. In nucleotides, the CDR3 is TGTGCCAGCAGTTTAGTGTCTAATCAGCCCCAGCATTTT. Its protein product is CASSLVSNQPQHF.

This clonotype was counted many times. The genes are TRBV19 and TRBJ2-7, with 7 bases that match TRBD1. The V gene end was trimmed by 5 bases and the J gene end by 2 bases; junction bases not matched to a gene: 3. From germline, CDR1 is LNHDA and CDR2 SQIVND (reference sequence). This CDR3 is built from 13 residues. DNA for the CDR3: TGTGCCAGTAGTCGGACAGGCCCCTACGAGCAGTACTTC. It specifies CASSRTGPYEQYF. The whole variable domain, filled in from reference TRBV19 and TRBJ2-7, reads DGGITQSPKYLFRKEGQNVTLSCEQNLNHDAMYWYRQDPGQGLRLIYYSQIVNDFQKGDIAEGYSVSREKKESFPLTVTSAQKNPTAFYLCASSRTGPYEQYFGPGTRLTVT.

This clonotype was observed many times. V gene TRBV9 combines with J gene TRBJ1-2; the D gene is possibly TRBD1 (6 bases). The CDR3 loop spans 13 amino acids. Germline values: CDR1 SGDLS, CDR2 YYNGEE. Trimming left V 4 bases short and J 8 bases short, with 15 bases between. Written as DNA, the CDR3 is TGTGCCAGCAGCCCAGGGGTGACCGAGGGCTACACCTTC. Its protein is CASSPGVTEGYTF.

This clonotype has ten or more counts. This CDR3 is CASSLALLGTEAFF. CDR3 coding DNA: TGTGCCAGCAGCTTAGCCCTTTTGGGGACTGAAGCTTTCTTT. The J gene is TRBJ1-1, the V gene TRBV7-9; D unclear. This CDR3 has 14 residues. CDR1 is SEHNR and CDR2 is FQNEAQ in the germline V gene (reference sequence). The V gene lost 0 bases and the J gene lost 5 bases, with 10 bases spanning the gap.

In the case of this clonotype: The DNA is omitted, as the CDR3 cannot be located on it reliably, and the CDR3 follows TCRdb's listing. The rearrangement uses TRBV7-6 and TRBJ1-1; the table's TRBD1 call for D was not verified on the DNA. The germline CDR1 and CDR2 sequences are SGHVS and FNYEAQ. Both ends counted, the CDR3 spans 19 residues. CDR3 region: CASSFYICRGGSGDTEAFF.

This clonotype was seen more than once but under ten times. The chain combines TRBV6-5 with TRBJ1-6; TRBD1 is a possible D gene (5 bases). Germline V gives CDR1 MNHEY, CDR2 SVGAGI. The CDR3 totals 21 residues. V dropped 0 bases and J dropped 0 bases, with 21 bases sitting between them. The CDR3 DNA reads TGTGCCAGCAGTTACTCACCCCCGGGACCGATTAGGAGCTCCTATAATTCACCCCTCCACTTT. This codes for CASSYSPPGPIRSSYNSPLHF.

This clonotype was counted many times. The CDR3 protein is CSARVPGQETQYF. The CDR3 DNA follows: TGCAGTGCTAGAGTCCCAGGACAAGAGACCCAGTACTTC. The chain couples TRBV20-1 to TRBJ2-5; D ambiguous. The CDR3 extends over 13 amino acids. The V gene lost 1 base and the J gene lost 2 bases, with 8 bases spanning the gap. Per germline, CDR1 DFQATT and CDR2 SNEGSKA (reference sequence).

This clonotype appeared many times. In nucleotides, the CDR3 is TGTGCCAGCAGTGAATCAGGGAGCGGGGGAGGCGAGCAGTACTTC. Its protein product is CASSESGSGGGEQYF. The chain joins TRBV25-1 to TRBJ2-7, with 8 bases that match TRBD2. The germline V gene has CDR1 MGHDK and CDR2 SYGVNS. The CDR3 is 15 amino acids. V lost 1 base, J lost 6 bases, and 8 bases stayed unmatched.